The clone carrying this T cell receptor beta chain has at least ten counts. This entry is derived from a study of human T cells and chemical hapten exposure. One entry per CDR3 protein results from TCRdb running MiXCR on the RACE reads. The sample has about 85,000 distinct CDR3 sequences; about 8.5% are singletons. Regarding time point: pre-sensitization, week 0. The treatment here: therapeutic diphenylcyclopropenone sensitization with weekly scalp DPC. In every case, blood was obtained before the patch test was applied. V gave up 7 bases and J gave up 11 bases, with 6 bases separating them. CDR3 length equals 8 residues. Germline V gives CDR1 SGHNT, CDR2 YYREEE (reference sequence).

This TCR derives from a middle-aged man with alopecia areata. Some clones in this sample may be carry-over from other donors' samples. The input for sequencing was whole blood, taken in connection with sensitization to the hapten diphenylcyclopropenone (DPC). V and J are TRBV5-4 and TRBJ1-1; D remains unclear. The CDR3 coding sequence is TGTGCCAGCGGTGGGGCTTTCTTT. It yields the protein CASGGAFF.